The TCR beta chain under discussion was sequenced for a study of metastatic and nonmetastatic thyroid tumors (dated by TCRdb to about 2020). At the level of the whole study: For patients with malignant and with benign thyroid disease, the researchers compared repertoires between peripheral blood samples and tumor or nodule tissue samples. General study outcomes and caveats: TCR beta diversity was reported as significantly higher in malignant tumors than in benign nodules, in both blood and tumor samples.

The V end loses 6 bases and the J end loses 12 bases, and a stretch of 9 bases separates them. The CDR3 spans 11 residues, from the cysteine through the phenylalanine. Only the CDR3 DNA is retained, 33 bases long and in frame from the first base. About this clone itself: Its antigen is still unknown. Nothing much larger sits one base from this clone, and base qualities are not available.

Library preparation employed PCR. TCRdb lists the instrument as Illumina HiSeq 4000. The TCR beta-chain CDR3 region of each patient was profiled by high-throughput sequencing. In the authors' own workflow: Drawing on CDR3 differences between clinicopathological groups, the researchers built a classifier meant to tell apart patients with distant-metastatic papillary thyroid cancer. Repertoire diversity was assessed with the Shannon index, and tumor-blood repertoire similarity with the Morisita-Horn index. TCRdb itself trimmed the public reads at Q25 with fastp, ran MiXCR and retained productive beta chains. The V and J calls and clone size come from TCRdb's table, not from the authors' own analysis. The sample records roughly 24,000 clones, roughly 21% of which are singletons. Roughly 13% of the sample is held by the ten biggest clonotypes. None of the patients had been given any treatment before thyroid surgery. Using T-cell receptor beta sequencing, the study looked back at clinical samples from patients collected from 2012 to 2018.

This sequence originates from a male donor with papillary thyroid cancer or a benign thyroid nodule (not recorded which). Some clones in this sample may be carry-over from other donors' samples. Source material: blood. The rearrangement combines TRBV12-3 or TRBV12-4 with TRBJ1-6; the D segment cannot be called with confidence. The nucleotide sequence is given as TGTGCCAGCAGACTAGTGGGACCCCTCCACTTT. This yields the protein CASRLVGPLHF.